The 16 T cell receptor beta chains below all came from one sample that was sequenced in a study of blood T cell repertoires in COVID-19. Assay used: immunoSEQ multiplex PCR; TCRdb lists only in-frame clones, some missing. Found here are 65,000 to 85,000 clones, 79% of them singletons; the top ten hold around 5.8%. Sequenced material: peripheral blood. The receptors originated from an elderly woman with active or convalescent COVID-19.

The V call is TRBV6-1, the J call TRBJ2-1; 7 nucleotides agree with TRBD1. Germline trimming cut 4 bases from V and 4 bases from J; bases unmatched to any gene: 10. This CDR3 contains 16 residues. Germline V gene data show CDR1 as MNHNS and CDR2 as SASEGT. The CDR3 loop is CASSAQTGTAYNEQFF. The CDR3 DNA is TGTGCCAGCAGTGCCCAAACCGGGACAGCTTACAATGAGCAGTTCTTC.

This CDR3 is CASSQNSGANVLTF. CDR3 nucleotide sequence: TGTGCCAGCAGTCAGAACTCTGGGGCCAACGTCCTGACTTTC. This chain connects TRBV7-3 to TRBJ2-6; D is unclear. CDR3 length: 14 residues. Germline loops: CDR1 SGHTA, CDR2 FQGTGA. V was pared by 6 bases and J by 0 bases, with 6 bases between.

V usage is TRBV6-6 and J usage is TRBJ1-3; D remains ambiguous. CDR1 and CDR2 from the germline V gene are MNHNY and SVGAGI (reference sequence). V shed 4 bases and J shed 0 bases, with 10 bases lying between them. There are 15 residues in the CDR3. In DNA form, the CDR3 reads TGTGCCAGCAGTTCGCGTCCAAACTCTGGAAACACCATATATTTT. This sequence encodes CASSSRPNSGNTIYF.

This rearrangement joins TRBV7-3 to TRBJ2-7; 8 positions agree with TRBD2. The V segment lost 1 base and the J segment 3 bases; nucleotides outside the gene matches: 5. Germline loops: CDR1 SGHTA, CDR2 FQGTGA. CDR3 length: 15 amino acids. The CDR3 here is CASSLRGGRNYEQYF. The CDR3 DNA reads TGTGCCAGCAGCTTAAGGGGCGGGAGGAACTACGAGCAGTACTTC.

This sequence joins TRBV7-6 and TRBJ2-7; 11 nucleotides match TRBD1. Germline values: CDR1 SGHVS, CDR2 FNYEAQ. CDR3 size: 15 residues. Trimming took 1 base from V and 3 from J; bases not matched to a gene: 2. The CDR3 protein is CASSLGGTGGYEQYF. The CDR3 bases are TGTGCCAGCAGCTTAGGGGGGACAGGGGGCTACGAGCAGTACTTC.

The chain couples TRBV6-5 to TRBJ2-2; the D gene is possibly TRBD1 (6 bases). V dropped 2 bases and J dropped 7 bases, with 17 bases sitting between them. This CDR3 comprises 16 residues. CDR1 MNHEY and CDR2 SVGAGI come from the germline V gene. The CDR3 sequence: CASSYPSGVGHGELFF. The CDR3 DNA sequence: TGTGCCAGCAGTTACCCCTCAGGGGTGGGTCACGGGGAGCTGTTTTTT.

V gene TRBV7-2 combines with J gene TRBJ1-6; TRBD1 matches 8 bases. The CDR3 is 14 amino acids. The germline V gene has CDR1 SGHTA and CDR2 FQGNSA. V dropped 3 bases and J dropped 11; count of bases not matched to a gene: 6. CDR3 nucleotides: TGTGCCAGCAGCTTCGGACAGGGTAGACCACCCCTCCACTTT. Protein sequence: CASSFGQGRPPLHF.

V usage is TRBV4-3 and J usage is TRBJ2-2; TRBD2 agrees at 8 bases. The germline CDR1 and CDR2 sequences are LGHNA and YSLEER. Unmatched junction bases numbered 7, after V lost 0 bases and J lost 4 bases. This CDR3 spans 17 amino acids. DNA for the CDR3: TGCGCCAGCAGCCAAGATGCGGCGGGGGGCCCCACCGGGGAGCTGTTTTTT. Translated, it gives CASSQDAAGGPTGELFF.

This clone appeared a single time. This rearrangement joins TRBV2 to TRBJ1-5, with 7 bases that match TRBD1. CDR3 length equals 15 residues. J gave up 4 bases and V 8 bases, and 11 bases lay outside the gene matches. Germline CDR1 is SNHLY and CDR2 is FYNNEI. This CDR3 is CASDSGTAKNQPQHF. The CDR3 nucleotides are TGTGCCAGCGATTCCGGGACAGCCAAGAATCAGCCCCAGCATTTT.

V is TRBV7-8 and J is TRBJ2-3; maybe TRBD2 (5 bases). The germline V and J ends were trimmed by 3 bases and 2 bases, with 12 bases remaining between them. Germline V lookup: CDR1 SGHVS, CDR2 FQNEAQ. This CDR3 region has 15 residues. The CDR3 region is CASSFLWRNTDTQYF. The CDR3 nucleotides are TGTGCCAGCAGCTTCCTTTGGAGGAACACAGATACGCAGTATTTT.

CDR3 bases: TGTGCCAGCAGAGCCGAGGGGGCTAGTGAAGCTTTCTTT. Protein: CASRAEGASEAFF. The chain employs TRBV6-5 and TRBJ1-1; 7 bases line up with TRBD1. The germline gives CDR1 MNHEY, CDR2 SVGAGI. The J segment lost 7 bases and the V segment lost 6 bases, leaving 8 bases of the junction unmatched. This CDR3 spans 13 amino acids.

In its sample, this clone was seen a few times. The CDR3 DNA follows: TGTGCCAGCAGTTACTACCAGGATCCCACTGAAGCTTTCTTT. It is translated as CASSYYQDPTEAFF. This chain links TRBV6-2 or TRBV6-3 with TRBJ1-1; D remains ambiguous. The CDR3 runs 14 residues. V lost 1 base and J lost 4, with 10 bases in between. The germline CDR1 and CDR2 sequences are MNHEY and SVGEGT.

This chain uses TRBV11-1 with TRBJ2-2; no definite D call. In germline, CDR1 is SGHAT, CDR2 FQDESV (reference sequence). The CDR3 has 16 residues. With 5 bases removed from V and 6 bases from J, the gap between germline ends came to 19 bases. CDR3 nucleotides: TGTGCCAGCAGCCCCACGCCTTCCAGGTCAGCCGGGGAGCTGTTTTTT. Residues: CASSPTPSRSAGELFF.

The chain joins TRBV7-8 to TRBJ2-1; 8 nucleotides agree with TRBD2. The CDR3 length is 16 residues. The junction had 12 bases not matched to a gene; V was cut back by 3 bases and J by 8 bases. Germline V gene data show CDR1 as SGHVS and CDR2 as FQNEAQ. In nucleotides, the CDR3 is TGTGCCAGCAGCTTTCGGACGGGAGGGCCCTTGGATGAGCAGTTCTTC. As protein: CASSFRTGGPLDEQFF.

This clone was detected once. The chain uses TRBV19 and TRBJ2-7; 8 bases map to TRBD1. This CDR3 comprises 14 residues. V dropped 4 bases and J dropped 1; count of bases not matched to a gene: 3. Per the germline V gene, CDR1 is LNHDA and CDR2 is SQIVND (reference sequence). CDR3 protein: CASSSWTGSYEQYF. The CDR3 DNA reads as TGTGCCAGTAGTAGCTGGACAGGGTCCTACGAGCAGTACTTC.

The V and J genes are TRBV5-1 and TRBJ1-1; 10 nucleotides align to TRBD1. The CDR3 totals 15 residues. From germline, CDR1 is SGHRS and CDR2 YFSETQ. V lost 1 base to trimming and J lost 4 bases; unmatched junction nucleotides: 4. This chain's CDR3 is CASSLPRDRGTEAFF. The CDR3 DNA reads TGCGCCAGCAGCTTGCCTAGGGACAGGGGCACTGAAGCTTTCTTT. Variable domain in full (rest from reference TRBV5-1 and TRBJ1-1): KAGVTQTPRYLIKTRGQQVTLSCSPISGHRSVSWYQQTPGQGLQFLFEYFSETQRNKGNFPGRFSGRQFSNSRSEMNVSTLELGDSALYLCASSLPRDRGTEAFFGQGTRLTVV.